The source of this TCR beta chain is a study of shared clonotypes between healthy human individuals. Study at large: Sampling drew on donors who were two women and a few men aged 18 to 49.

Donors included only healthy HIV-negative adults lacking recent acute infections or vaccinations. Sequenced by immunoSEQ multiplex PCR; TCRdb stores in-frame clones only, minus some. Among approximately 2.4 million clones listed, approximately 96% were seen once. V was shortened by 4 bases and J by 7 bases, with 8 bases between the two germline ends. The CDR3 has 12 residues. Germline lookup yields CDR1 MNHNS and CDR2 SASEGT. The rearrangement links TRBV6-1 to TRBJ1-5; D ambiguous. The clonotype was recovered from a young man in good health. The material sequenced was naive CD4+ T cells sorted from blood. Regarding subset: CD45RA+ positively selected. CDR3 nucleotide sequence: TGTGCCAGCAGTGTCCCGGGGCAGCCCCAGCATTTT. Translated: CASSVPGQPQHF.